This T cell receptor beta chain was profiled in a study of T cell responses to AZD1222 COVID-19 vaccine. Study-wide points: Spike-specific TCRs gained breadth and depth after people received two AZD1222 doses. Among AZD1222 vaccinees, only six or seven were seropositive at baseline.

A note on this clone: Its matching antigen is unknown.

Libraries were prepared by immunoSEQ multiplex PCR; TCRdb keeps only in-frame clonotypes and omits some of them. The sample includes some 150,000 clones, approximately 93% of them seen just once. The CDR3 extends over 14 amino acids. V shed 4 bases and J 6 bases; nucleotides not matched to a gene: 7. CDR1 and CDR2 from the germline V gene are SGHTS and YDEGEE. This chain uses TRBV5-8 with TRBJ1-5; TRBD1 aligns across 7 bases. The receptor was isolated from an adult in good health. The material sequenced was peripheral blood, taken on day 0 of AZD1222 vaccination. The CDR3, as DNA: TGTGCCAGCAGCACCGAGACAGGGCCTCAGCCCCAGCATTTT. It specifies CASSTETGPQPQHF.